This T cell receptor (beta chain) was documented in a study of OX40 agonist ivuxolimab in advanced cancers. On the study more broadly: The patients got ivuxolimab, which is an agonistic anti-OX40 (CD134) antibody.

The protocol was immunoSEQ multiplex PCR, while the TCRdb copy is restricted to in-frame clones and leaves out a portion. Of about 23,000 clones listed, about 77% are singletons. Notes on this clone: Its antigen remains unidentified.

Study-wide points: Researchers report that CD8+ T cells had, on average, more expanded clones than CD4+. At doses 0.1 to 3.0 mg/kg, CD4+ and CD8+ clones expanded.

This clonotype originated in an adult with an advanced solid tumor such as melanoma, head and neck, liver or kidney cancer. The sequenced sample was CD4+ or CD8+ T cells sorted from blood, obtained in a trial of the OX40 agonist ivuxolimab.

DNA for the CDR3: TGTGCCAGCAGCCTTAGCGGGAGCAGGTACGAGCAGTACTTC. It specifies CASSLSGSRYEQYF. The V and J genes are TRBV5-6 and TRBJ2-7; TRBD2 matches 9 bases. The CDR3 consists of 14 residues. Losses at the gene ends were 4 bases for V and 4 bases for J; bases not matched to a gene: 6. Germline assignment: CDR1 SGHDT and CDR2 YYEEEE.